The rows below give T cell receptor beta chains drawn from one sample of a study of shared clonotypes between healthy human individuals. TCRdb keeps only in-frame clones here, not all; method: immunoSEQ multiplex PCR. The table includes a few million clones, roughly 93% detected once. What was sequenced was naive CD8+ T cells from PBMCs. These receptor sequences come from a young man in good health. Some clones in this sample may be carry-over from other donors' samples. Both conserved end residues are part of each CDR3. A D gene is named only where the DNA matches it firmly. Clone size is given for some rows only: seen once, a few or many times, or a class if the clone is expanded.

>.|TRBJ2-7|.|TRBV9
CASSVQSGPKYEQYF
TGTGCCAGCAGCGTCCAATCCGGGCCGAAGTACGAGCAGTACTTC
>TRBD1|TRBJ2-3|once|TRBV28
CASSLRQGHVQGQYF
TGTGCCAGCAGTTTGAGACAGGGCCACGTGCAAGGGCAGTATTTT
>.|TRBJ2-7|.|TRBV6-5
CASSYSQGYEQYF
TGTGCCAGCAGTTACTCTCAGGGTTACGAGCAGTACTTC
>TRBD1|TRBJ1-1|.|TRBV4-2
CASSHPGQGTPNTEAFF
TGTGCCAGCAGCCACCCCGGACAGGGGACTCCGAACACTGAAGCTTTCTTT
>.|TRBJ2-1|.|TRBV7-2
CASSLGWGGPYNEQFF
TGTGCCAGCAGCTTAGGTTGGGGAGGTCCCTACAATGAGCAGTTCTTC
>TRBD1|TRBJ2-7|.|TRBV28
CASSLGTELPEQYF
TGTGCCAGCAGTTTAGGGACAGAGCTCCCCGAGCAGTACTTC
>.|TRBJ2-7|.|TRBV2
CAWRGYSGEQYF
TGTGCCTGGAGAGGGTATTCGGGCGAGCAGTACTTC
>.|TRBJ2-6|.|TRBV13
CASSLGPGTGANVLTF
TGTGCCAGCAGCTTAGGCCCAGGGACTGGGGCCAACGTCCTGACTTTC
>.|TRBJ2-1|.|TRBV19
CASSISRGSSYNEQFF
TGTGCCAGTAGTATCTCGCGGGGAAGCTCCTACAATGAGCAGTTCTTC
>.|TRBJ1-3|.|TRBV23-1
CASGDIGYSGNTIYF
TGCGCCAGCGGCGATATAGGATATTCAGGAAACACCATATATTTT
>TRBD1|TRBJ2-7|.|TRBV6-5
CASSYSTGGLRDEQYF
TGTGCCAGCAGTTACTCAACAGGGGGCTTAAGGGACGAGCAGTACTTC
>TRBD1|TRBJ1-2|.|TRBV7-9
CASSLGPGQGTYGYTF
TGTGCCAGCAGCTTAGGTCCAGGACAGGGAACCTATGGCTACACCTTC
>TRBD1|TRBJ2-7|.|TRBV9
CASSGDRDRGTYEQYF
TGTGCCAGCAGCGGGGACCGGGACAGGGGTACCTACGAGCAGTACTTC
>.|TRBJ2-7|once|TRBV27
CASSPPGQREQYF
TGTGCCAGCAGTCCCCCGGGACAACGCGAGCAGTACTTC
>.|TRBJ2-1|once|TRBV2
CASSEDSESSSYNEQFF
TGTGCCAGCAGTGAGGATAGCGAATCTAGCTCCTACAATGAGCAGTTCTTC
>TRBD1|TRBJ2-4|.|TRBV6-1
CASSESYRGLLAKNIQYF
TGTGCCAGCAGTGAAAGTTACAGGGGCTTACTAGCCAAAAACATTCAGTACTTC
>TRBD1|TRBJ2-2|.|TRBV5-4
CASSLERGQGSFGELFF
TGTGCCAGCAGCTTGGAAAGGGGACAGGGAAGTTTCGGGGAGCTGTTTTTT
>.|TRBJ2-1|.|TRBV7-3
CASSIGGGKDNEQFF
TGTGCCAGCAGCATCGGAGGGGGGAAAGACAATGAGCAGTTCTTC
>.|TRBJ2-6|once|TRBV7-9
CASSQRHSGANVLTF
TGTGCCAGCAGCCAGAGGCACTCTGGGGCCAACGTCCTGACTTTC
>TRBD1|TRBJ1-1|.|TRBV25-1
CASSPTGDLNTEAFF
TGTGCCAGCAGCCCCACAGGGGACTTGAACACTGAAGCCTTCTTT
>TRBD2|TRBJ2-1|.|TRBV7-9
CASSLVRGGSGEQFF
TGTGCCAGCAGCTTAGTACGGGGAGGGTCTGGTGAGCAGTTCTTC
>.|TRBJ2-1|.|TRBV27
CASSFGGPNNEQFF
TGTGCCAGCAGTTTCGGAGGGCCCAACAATGAGCAGTTCTTC
>.|TRBJ1-5|.|TRBV28
CASSMGGDQPQHF
TGTGCCAGCAGTATGGGGGGGGATCAGCCCCAGCATTTT
>TRBD1|TRBJ1-1|.|TRBV27
CASSRGTGGRARTEAFF
TGTGCCAGCAGCCGCGGGACAGGGGGCAGAGCGAGGACTGAAGCTTTCTTT
>TRBD2|TRBJ2-1|.|TRBV5-1
CASSFEGGSSYNEQFF
TGCGCCAGCAGCTTCGAGGGCGGGAGCTCCTACAATGAGCAGTTCTTC
>.|TRBJ2-3|.|TRBV7-2
CASSQSQRLKDTQYF
TGTGCCAGCAGCCAAAGCCAGAGGTTAAAGGATACGCAGTATTTT
>TRBD2|TRBJ2-5|.|TRBV7-9
CASSLEASGSRKTQYF
TGTGCCAGCAGCTTAGAGGCTAGCGGGAGTAGGAAGACCCAGTACTTC
>.|TRBJ2-3|.|TRBV5-4
CASSLATESTDTQYF
TGTGCCAGCAGCTTGGCGACAGAATCCACAGATACGCAGTATTTT
>.|TRBJ2-5|.|TRBV6-1
CASRVRTEQETQYF
TGTGCCAGCAGGGTACGGACAGAACAAGAGACCCAGTACTTC
>.|TRBJ2-2|.|TRBV27
CASSLWFGELFF
TGTGCCAGCAGTTTATGGTTCGGGGAGCTGTTTTTT
>.|TRBJ2-5|.|TRBV29-1
CSVWGEQETQYF
TGCAGCGTTTGGGGCGAACAAGAGACCCAGTACTTC
>TRBD1|TRBJ1-1|.|TRBV9
CASSALGQLNTEAFF
TGTGCCAGCAGCGCTTTGGGACAGTTGAACACTGAAGCTTTCTTT
>.|TRBJ1-1|.|TRBV6-1
CASSEGTFTNTEAFF
TGTGCCAGCAGTGAAGGGACATTTACTAACACTGAAGCTTTCTTT
>TRBD2|TRBJ2-5|.|TRBV28
CASGLWSSGTQETQYF
TGTGCCAGCGGACTTTGGAGTAGCGGGACCCAAGAGACCCAGTACTTC
>TRBD2|TRBJ2-7|.|TRBV27
CASSSTSGGYEQYF
TGTGCCAGCAGTTCGACTAGCGGAGGCTACGAGCAGTACTTC
>.|TRBJ2-6|.|TRBV27
CASGSFWEPGANVLTF
TGTGCCAGCGGGAGCTTTTGGGAGCCTGGGGCCAACGTCCTGACTTTC
>.|TRBJ2-7|.|TRBV7-6
CASGDRGTYEQYF
TGTGCCAGCGGGGACCGGGGTACCTACGAGCAGTACTTC
>.|TRBJ2-1|.|TRBV5-4
CASSLGENNEQFF
TGTGCCAGCAGCTTGGGGGAAAACAATGAGCAGTTCTTC
>TRBD2|TRBJ2-7|once|TRBV30
CAWSRTSGLHVREQYF
TGTGCCTGGAGCCGGACTAGCGGGCTACACGTAAGAGAGCAGTACTTC
>.|TRBJ2-3|.|TRBV25-1
CASSPVFADTQYF
TGTGCCAGCAGTCCGGTTTTCGCAGATACGCAGTATTTT